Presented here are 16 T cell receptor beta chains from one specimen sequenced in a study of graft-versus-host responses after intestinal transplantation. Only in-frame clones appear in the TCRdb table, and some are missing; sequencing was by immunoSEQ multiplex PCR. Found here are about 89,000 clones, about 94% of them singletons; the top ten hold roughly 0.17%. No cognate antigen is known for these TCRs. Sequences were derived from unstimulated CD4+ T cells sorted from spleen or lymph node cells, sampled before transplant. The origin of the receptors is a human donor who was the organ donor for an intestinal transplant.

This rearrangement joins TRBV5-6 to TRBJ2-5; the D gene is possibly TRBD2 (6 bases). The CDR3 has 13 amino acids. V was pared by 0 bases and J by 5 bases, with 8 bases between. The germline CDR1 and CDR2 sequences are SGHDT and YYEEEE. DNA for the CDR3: TGTGCCAGCAGCTTGGTTGGGAGGGAGACCCAGTACTTC. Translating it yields CASSLVGRETQYF. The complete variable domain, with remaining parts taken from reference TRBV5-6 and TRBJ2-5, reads DAGVTQSPTHLIKTRGQQVTLRCSPKSGHDTVSWYQQALGQGPQFIFQYYEEEERQRGNFPDRFSGHQFPNYSSELNVNALLLGDSALYLCASSLVGRETQYFGPGTRLLVL.

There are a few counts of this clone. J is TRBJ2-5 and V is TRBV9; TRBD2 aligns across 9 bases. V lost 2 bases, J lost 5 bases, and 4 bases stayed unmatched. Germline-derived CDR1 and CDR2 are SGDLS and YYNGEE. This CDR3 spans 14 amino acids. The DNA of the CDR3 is TGTGCCAGCAGCGTGCGGGGGGGCCGGGAGACCCAGTACTTC. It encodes CASSVRGGRETQYF. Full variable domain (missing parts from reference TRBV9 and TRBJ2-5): DSGVTQTPKHLITATGQRVTLRCSPRSGDLSVYWYQQSLDQGLQFLIQYYNGEERAKGNILERFSAQQFPDLHSELNLSSLELGDSALYFCASSVRGGRETQYFGPGTRLLVL.

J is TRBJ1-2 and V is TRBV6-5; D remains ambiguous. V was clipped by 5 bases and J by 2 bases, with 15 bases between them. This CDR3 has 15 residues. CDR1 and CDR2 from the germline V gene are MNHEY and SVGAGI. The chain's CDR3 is CASSPSIPANYGYTF. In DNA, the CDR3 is TGTGCCAGCAGTCCCTCGATCCCCGCCAACTATGGCTACACCTTC.

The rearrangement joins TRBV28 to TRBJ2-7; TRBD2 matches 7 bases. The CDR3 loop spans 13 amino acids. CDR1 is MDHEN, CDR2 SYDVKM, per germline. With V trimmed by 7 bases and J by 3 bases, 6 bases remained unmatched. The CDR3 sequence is CASTQRGGYEQYF. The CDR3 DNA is TGTGCCAGCACCCAGCGGGGAGGCTACGAGCAGTACTTC.

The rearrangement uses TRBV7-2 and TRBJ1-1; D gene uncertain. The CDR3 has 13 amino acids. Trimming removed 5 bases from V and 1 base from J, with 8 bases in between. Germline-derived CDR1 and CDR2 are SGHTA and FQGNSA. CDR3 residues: CASSNEGNTEAFF. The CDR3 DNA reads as TGTGCCAGCAGCAACGAGGGGAACACTGAAGCTTTCTTT. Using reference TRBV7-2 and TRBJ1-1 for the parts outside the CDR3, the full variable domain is GAGVSQSPSNKVTEKGKDVELRCDPISGHTALYWYRQSLGQGLEFLIYFQGNSAPDKSGLPSDRFSAERTGGSVSTLTIQRTQQEDSAVYLCASSNEGNTEAFFGQGTRLTVV.

The CDR3 nucleotides are TGCGCCAGCAGCTTGTCTGGACAGTCTAACTATGGCTACACCTTC. The encoded protein is CASSLSGQSNYGYTF. This sequence joins TRBV5-1 and TRBJ1-2, with D possibly matching TRBD1 (6 bases). V was shortened by 1 base and J by 0 bases, with 10 bases between the two germline ends. The CDR3 sequence is 15 residues long. Germline V gene data show CDR1 as SGHRS and CDR2 as YFSETQ.

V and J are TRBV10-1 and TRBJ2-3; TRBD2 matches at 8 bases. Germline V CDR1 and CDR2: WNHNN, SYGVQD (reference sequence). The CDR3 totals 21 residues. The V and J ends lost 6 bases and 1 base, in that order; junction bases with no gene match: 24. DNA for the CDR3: TGCGCCAGCAGGCCCTTTTGTAGCGGGGACAAAGAGGTGAGGGGCACAGATACGCAGTATTTT. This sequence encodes CASRPFCSGDKEVRGTDTQYF.

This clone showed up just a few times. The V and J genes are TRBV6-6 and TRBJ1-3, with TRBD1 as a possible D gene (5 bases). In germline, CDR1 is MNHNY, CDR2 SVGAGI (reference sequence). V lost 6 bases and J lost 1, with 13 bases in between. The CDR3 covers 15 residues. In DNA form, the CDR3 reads TGTGCCAGCAGGGAGATCCAGGGTTCTGGAAACACCATATATTTT. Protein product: CASREIQGSGNTIYF.

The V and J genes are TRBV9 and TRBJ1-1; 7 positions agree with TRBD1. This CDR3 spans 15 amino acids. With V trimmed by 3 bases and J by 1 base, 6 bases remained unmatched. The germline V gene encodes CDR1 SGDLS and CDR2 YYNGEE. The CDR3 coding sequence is TGTGCCAGCAGCGCAACCGGGACAGAGAACACTGAAGCTTTCTTT. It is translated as CASSATGTENTEAFF. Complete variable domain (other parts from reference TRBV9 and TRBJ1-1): DSGVTQTPKHLITATGQRVTLRCSPRSGDLSVYWYQQSLDQGLQFLIQYYNGEERAKGNILERFSAQQFPDLHSELNLSSLELGDSALYFCASSATGTENTEAFFGQGTRLTVV.

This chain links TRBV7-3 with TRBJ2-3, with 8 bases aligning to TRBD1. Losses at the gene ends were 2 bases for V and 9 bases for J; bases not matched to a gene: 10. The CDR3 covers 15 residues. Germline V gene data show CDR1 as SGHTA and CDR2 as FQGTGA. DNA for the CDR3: TGTGCCAGCAGCTTATTTCCAGGACAGGGCTTCACGCAGTATTTT. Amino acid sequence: CASSLFPGQGFTQYF.

CDR3 in DNA: TGTGCCAGCAGTGAAGCCAGCGGGGGGACGGAGACCCAGTACTTC. Translating gives CASSEASGGTETQYF. The J gene is TRBJ2-5, the V gene TRBV2, with 9 positions matching TRBD2. Germline loops: CDR1 SNHLY, CDR2 FYNNEI. CDR3 length: 15 residues. V was clipped by 0 bases and J by 5 bases; unmatched bases: 4.

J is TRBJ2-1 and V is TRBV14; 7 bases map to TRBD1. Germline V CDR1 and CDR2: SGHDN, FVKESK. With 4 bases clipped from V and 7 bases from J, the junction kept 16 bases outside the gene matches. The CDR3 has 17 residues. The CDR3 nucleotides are TGTGCCAGCAGCCGACCCTCTTTGAAGGACAGGTCGAATGAGCAGTTCTTC. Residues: CASSRPSLKDRSNEQFF.

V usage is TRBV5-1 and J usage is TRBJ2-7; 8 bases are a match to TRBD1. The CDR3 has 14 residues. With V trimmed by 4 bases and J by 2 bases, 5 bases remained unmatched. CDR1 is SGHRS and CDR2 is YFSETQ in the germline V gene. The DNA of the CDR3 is TGCGCCAGCAGCGACAGACAGGGGACCTACGAGCAGTACTTC. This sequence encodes CASSDRQGTYEQYF.

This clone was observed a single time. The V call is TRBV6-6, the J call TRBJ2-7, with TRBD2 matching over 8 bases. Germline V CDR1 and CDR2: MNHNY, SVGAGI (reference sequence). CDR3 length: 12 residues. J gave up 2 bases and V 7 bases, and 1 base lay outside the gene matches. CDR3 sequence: CASKREPYEQYF. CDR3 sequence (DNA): TGTGCCAGCAAGCGGGAGCCCTACGAGCAGTACTTC.

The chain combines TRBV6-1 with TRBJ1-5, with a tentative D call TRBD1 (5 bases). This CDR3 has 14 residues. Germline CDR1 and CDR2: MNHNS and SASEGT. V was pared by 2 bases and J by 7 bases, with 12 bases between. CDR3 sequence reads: CASSEQGIWQPQHF. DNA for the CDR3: TGTGCCAGCAGTGAACAGGGCATTTGGCAGCCCCAGCATTTT.

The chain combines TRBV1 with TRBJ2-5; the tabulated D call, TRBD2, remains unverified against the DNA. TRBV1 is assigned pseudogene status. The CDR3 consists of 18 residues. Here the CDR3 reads CTSSQGSSGGPRLGPQYF. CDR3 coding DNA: TGCACCAGCAGCCAAGGTAGTAGCGGGGGGCCGCGGCTGGGGCCCCAGTACTTC.